The rows below give T cell receptor beta chains drawn from one sample of a study of technical replicates of blood from a few donors. Some clones are missing from TCRdb's copy, which holds only in-frame ones; the method was immunoSEQ multiplex PCR. The sample holds about 72,000 clones, over 85% seen once. The sample taken for sequencing was T cells isolated from PBMCs. The origin of the receptors is a human donor in good health. CDR3s include the opening cysteine and the closing phenylalanine or tryptophan. A D gene is named only where the DNA matches it firmly. Some rows mark clone size as missing; the rest say once, few, many or name a class of expanded clone.

d_gene	v_gene	abundance	j_gene	CDR3aa	CDR3nt
NA	TRBV30	NA	TRBJ1-2	CAWSQGFGYTF	TGTGCCTGGAGTCAGGGGTTCGGCTACACCTTC
TRBD1	TRBV11-3	NA	TRBJ2-5	CASSPAQGDRATQYF	TGTGCCAGCAGCCCTGCTCAGGGGGACAGGGCGACCCAGTACTTC
NA	TRBV18	NA	TRBJ1-2	CASSPPRQELSGYTF	TGTGCCAGCTCACCACCGAGACAGGAGCTTTCTGGCTACACCTTC
TRBD1	TRBV13	once	TRBJ1-2	CASSRLDRLRGYTF	TGTGCCAGCAGCAGGTTGGACAGGCTTAGGGGCTACACCTTC
NA	TRBV10-3	NA	TRBJ1-3	CAISDFPAGEPGNTIYF	TGTGCCATCAGTGACTTCCCCGCGGGCGAACCTGGAAACACCATATATTTT
TRBD1	TRBV9	NA	TRBJ2-7	CASSVWGTGTYEQYF	TGTGCCAGCAGCGTTTGGGGGACAGGTACCTACGAGCAGTACTTC
NA	TRBV5-5	NA	TRBJ2-1	CASSLSPSYNEQFF	TGTGCCAGCAGCTTGTCTCCGTCTTACAATGAGCAGTTCTTC
NA	TRBV18	NA	TRBJ1-5	CASSQNRDQPQHF	TGTGCCAGCTCACAAAATCGAGATCAGCCCCAGCATTTT
NA	TRBV27	once	TRBJ2-3	CASSSSADTQYF	TGTGCCAGCAGTTCGTCGGCAGATACGCAGTATTTT
TRBD1	TRBV6-4	NA	TRBJ1-2	CASSDSINSMGQGTGYTF	TGTGCCAGCAGTGACTCGATCAATTCAATGGGACAGGGGACTGGCTACACCTTC
NA	TRBV4-3	NA	TRBJ2-2	CASSDLSRVADTGELFF	TGCGCCAGCAGCGATCTCTCCCGGGTAGCGGACACCGGGGAGCTGTTTTTT
NA	TRBV4-3	NA	TRBJ2-1	CASSQSFSGNEQFF	TGCGCCAGCAGCCAATCCTTTAGCGGCAATGAGCAGTTCTTC
TRBD1	TRBV6-6	once	TRBJ2-5	CASSGQGAETQYF	TGTGCCAGCAGTGGACAGGGCGCAGAGACCCAGTACTTC
NA	TRBV2	NA	TRBJ1-3	CASRSNSGNTIYF	TGTGCCAGCAGGTCAAACTCTGGAAACACCATATATTTT
TRBD2	TRBV10-3	NA	TRBJ2-3	CAVAGGGPSTDTQYF	TGTGCCGTGGCCGGGGGGGGACCAAGCACAGATACGCAGTATTTT
TRBD1	TRBV10-3	NA	TRBJ1-2	CAIQTGNGGYTF	TGTGCCATTCAGACAGGGAACGGGGGCTACACCTTC
TRBD2	TRBV27	NA	TRBJ2-2	CASSPGLANTGELFF	TGTGCCAGCAGTCCCGGACTAGCGAATACCGGGGAGCTGTTTTTT
NA	TRBV6-4	NA	TRBJ1-2	CASSPRPGLGYTF	TGTGCCAGCAGTCCCAGGCCGGGGTTGGGCTACACCTTC
TRBD1	TRBV19	NA	TRBJ2-6	CASSTPRDSRYGYGANVLTF	TGTGCCAGTAGTACTCCTAGGGACAGCCGGTATGGGTATGGGGCCAACGTCCTGACTTTC
NA	TRBV7-6	NA	TRBJ1-1	CASSLVSPFPGGPGTEAFF	TGTGCCAGCAGCTTAGTTTCCCCCTTTCCGGGGGGCCCCGGCACTGAAGCTTTCTTT
NA	TRBV13	NA	TRBJ1-1	CASRREENIVAEAFF	TGTGCCAGCAGGAGGGAGGAGAACATAGTGGCTGAAGCTTTCTTT
NA	TRBV9	NA	TRBJ1-4	CASTGGATNEKLFF	TGTGCCAGCACCGGGGGTGCAACTAATGAAAAACTGTTTTTT
NA	TRBV4-2	NA	TRBJ2-7	CASSYSGYEQYF	TGTGCCAGCAGCTATAGCGGCTACGAGCAGTACTTC
TRBD1	TRBV28	NA	TRBJ1-3	CASSTYTGGAGNTIYF	TGTGCCAGCAGCACCTATACAGGGGGTGCTGGAAACACCATATATTTT
TRBD1	TRBV5-1	NA	TRBJ1-2	CASSLFDREGGYTF	TGCGCCAGCAGCCTCTTCGACAGGGAAGGCGGCTACACCTTC
NA	TRBV5-1	NA	TRBJ2-7	CASSLSGYEQYF	TGCGCCAGCAGCTTGAGCGGCTACGAGCAGTACTTC
TRBD2	TRBV27	NA	TRBJ2-4	CASSFGGRRYF	TGTGCCAGCAGTTTTGGCGGGAGGAGGTACTTC
NA	TRBV6-5	NA	TRBJ2-7	CASSLQINYEQYF	TGTGCCAGCAGTTTACAGATCAACTACGAGCAGTACTTC
NA	TRBV27	few	TRBJ1-2	CATSGGYGYTF	TGTGCCACCTCGGGTGGCTATGGCTACACCTTC
NA	TRBV2	NA	TRBJ2-7	CASSEALGTLYEQYF	TGTGCCAGCAGTGAAGCGTTGGGGACTTTATACGAGCAGTACTTC
TRBD1	TRBV2	once	TRBJ1-4	CASSEGDRVSNEKLFF	TGTGCCAGCAGTGAAGGGGACAGGGTATCTAATGAAAAACTGTTTTTT
TRBD2	TRBV7-8	NA	TRBJ2-1	CASSPPAGLAGVNEQFF	TGTGCCAGCAGCCCCCCAGCGGGACTAGCGGGAGTTAATGAGCAGTTCTTC
NA	TRBV18	NA	TRBJ1-1	CASSPRLDAGAGTEAFF	TGTGCCAGCTCACCAAGATTAGACGCGGGGGCCGGGACTGAAGCTTTCTTT
NA	TRBV29-1	once	TRBJ1-2	CSVVLPTGGVYGYTF	TGCAGCGTTGTACTCCCAACCGGGGGGGTCTATGGCTACACCTTC
NA	TRBV2	NA	TRBJ1-2	CASSERQDPRGYTF	TGTGCCAGCAGTGAAAGACAGGACCCTCGGGGCTACACCTTC
TRBD2	TRBV7-9	few	TRBJ2-1	CASSFGTNYNEQFF	TGTGCCAGCAGCTTTGGGACTAACTACAATGAGCAGTTCTTC
NA	TRBV7-3	once	TRBJ2-7	CASSPSPGDEQYF	TGTGCCAGCAGCCCCAGCCCGGGAGACGAGCAGTACTTC
NA	TRBV27	NA	TRBJ2-2	CASSLSLSTGELFF	TGTGCCAGCAGTCTCTCCCTATCCACCGGGGAGCTGTTTTTT
TRBD2	TRBV6-1	NA	TRBJ2-7	CASPTSGMDEQYF	TGTGCCTCACCGACTAGCGGGATGGACGAGCAGTACTTC
TRBD2	TRBV27	NA	TRBJ2-1	CASINLGTRGLFF	TGTGCCAGCATAAATCTCGGGACTAGGGGCCTGTTCTTC
NA	TRBV28	NA	TRBJ1-1	CASSLMALGMNTEAFF	TGTGCCAGCAGTTTAATGGCCCTCGGGATGAACACTGAAGCTTTCTTT
TRBD1	TRBV28	NA	TRBJ1-1	CASSLGGTGNTEAFF	TGTGCCAGCAGCCTAGGGGGCACTGGGAACACTGAAGCTTTCTTT
NA	TRBV9	NA	TRBJ2-1	CASSTPRSEQFF	TGTGCCAGCAGCACCCCTAGAAGCGAGCAGTTCTTC
NA	TRBV6-1	NA	TRBJ1-1	CASRELSFLNTEAFF	TGTGCCAGCAGGGAGTTATCCTTTTTAAACACTGAAGCTTTCTTT
TRBD1	TRBV7-2	NA	TRBJ1-1	CASSLAAGGRDTEAFF	TGTGCCAGCAGCTTAGCGGCAGGGGGCCGGGACACTGAAGCTTTCTTT
NA	TRBV11-2	NA	TRBJ2-2	CASRELASPGELFF	TGTGCCAGCAGAGAGCTAGCGAGCCCCGGGGAGCTGTTTTTT
TRBD2	TRBV7-9	NA	TRBJ2-1	CASSYTSGMDEQFF	TGTGCCAGCAGCTATACTAGCGGGATGGATGAGCAGTTCTTC
NA	TRBV27	NA	TRBJ2-3	CASSLPFTDTQYF	TGTGCCAGCAGTTTACCCTTCACAGATACGCAGTATTTT
NA	TRBV6-5	NA	TRBJ1-2	CASSGIGGIGYGYTF	TGTGCCAGCAGTGGGATTGGGGGCATAGGCTATGGCTACACCTTC
NA	TRBV29-1	NA	TRBJ2-1	CSATMGVVDEQFF	TGCAGCGCAACAATGGGAGTTGTCGATGAGCAGTTCTTC
NA	TRBV5-1	NA	TRBJ1-5	CASSLGGVDQPQHF	TGCGCCAGCAGCTTGGGTGGAGTCGATCAGCCCCAGCATTTT